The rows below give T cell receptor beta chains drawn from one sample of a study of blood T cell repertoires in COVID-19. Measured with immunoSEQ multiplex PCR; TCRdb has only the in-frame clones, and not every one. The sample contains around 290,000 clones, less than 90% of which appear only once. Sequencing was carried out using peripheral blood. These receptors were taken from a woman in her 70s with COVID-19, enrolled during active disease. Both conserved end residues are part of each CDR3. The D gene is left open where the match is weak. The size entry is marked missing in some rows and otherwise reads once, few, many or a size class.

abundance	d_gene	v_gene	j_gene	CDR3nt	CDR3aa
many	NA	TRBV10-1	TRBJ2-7	TGCGCCAGCAGCGCGGGAAATACCTACGAGCAGTACTTC	CASSAGNTYEQYF
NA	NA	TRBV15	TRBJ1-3	TGTGCCACCAGCAGAGGAACAGGTCAGAGCTCTGGAAACACCATATATTTT	CATSRGTGQSSGNTIYF
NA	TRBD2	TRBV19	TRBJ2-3	TGTGCCAGTACCTTGAGACCAGCGGGGCCCCGCACAGATACGCAGTATTTT	CASTLRPAGPRTDTQYF
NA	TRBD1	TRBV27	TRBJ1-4	TGTGCCAGCAGTTTATCGGAGACAGGGGAAAAACTGTTTTTT	CASSLSETGEKLFF
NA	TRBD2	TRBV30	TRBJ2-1	TGTGCCTGGAGACAGACTAGCGACCATGAGCAGTTCTTC	CAWRQTSDHEQFF
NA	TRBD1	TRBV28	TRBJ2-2	TGTGCCAGCAGTTTACCCCAGACAGGGTTGAACACCGGGGAGCTGTTTTTT	CASSLPQTGLNTGELFF
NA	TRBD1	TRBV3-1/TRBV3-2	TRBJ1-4	TGTGCCAGCAGCCAAAACCCGACAGGGGGTGAAAAACTGTTTTTT	CASSQNPTGGEKLFF
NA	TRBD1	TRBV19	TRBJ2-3	TGTGCCAGTGCCGGGACAGGGGGCAACACGCAGTATTTT	CASAGTGGNTQYF
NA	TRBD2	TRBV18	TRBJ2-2	TGTGCCAGCCTTTGGGCGGGGGCGAACACCGGGGAGCTGTTTTTT	CASLWAGANTGELFF
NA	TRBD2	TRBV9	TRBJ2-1	TGTGCCAGCAGCGTAGACCCAGCGGGGGGCTACAATGAGCAGTTCTTC	CASSVDPAGGYNEQFF
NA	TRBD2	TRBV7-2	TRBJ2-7	TGTGCCAGCAGCCCAGCTAGCGGGGGGTCCTACGAGCAGTACTTC	CASSPASGGSYEQYF
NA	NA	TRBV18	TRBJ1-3	TGTGCCACCACTACCCGGGAGGGTCCTGGAAACACCATATATTTT	CATTTREGPGNTIYF
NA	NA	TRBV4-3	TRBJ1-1	TGCGCCAGCAGCCAAGTCCCGGCGGGCACTGAAGCTTTCTTT	CASSQVPAGTEAFF
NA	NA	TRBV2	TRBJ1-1	TGTGCCAGCACCAGGGACATTGGGAACACTGAAGCTTTCTTT	CASTRDIGNTEAFF
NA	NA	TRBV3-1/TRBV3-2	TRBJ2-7	TGTGCCAGCAGCCAGATACCTTCGGACAGCTACGAGCAGTACTTC	CASSQIPSDSYEQYF
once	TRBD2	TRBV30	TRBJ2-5	TGTGCCTGGAGTCCAACGGGACTAGAAGAGACCCAGTACTTC	CAWSPTGLEETQYF
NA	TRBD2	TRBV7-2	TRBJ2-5	TGTGCCAGCAGCTTGGCTAGCGGGGGAGCACTCAGGGAGACCCAGTACTTC	CASSLASGGALRETQYF
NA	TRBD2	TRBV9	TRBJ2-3	TGTGCCAGCAGCGTCCGGGGGCTAGCGGGGGGTCACACAGATACGCAGTATTTT	CASSVRGLAGGHTDTQYF
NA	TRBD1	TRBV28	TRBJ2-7	TGTGCCAGCAGTTTGGGGACAGGCTTCTCCTACGAGCAGTACTTC	CASSLGTGFSYEQYF
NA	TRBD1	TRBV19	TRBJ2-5	TGTGCCAGTAGTGCCGGGACAGGACCAGAGACCCAGTACTTC	CASSAGTGPETQYF
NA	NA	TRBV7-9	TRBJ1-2	TGTGCCAGCAGCTTGAAGGGGTACAATGGCTACACCTTC	CASSLKGYNGYTF
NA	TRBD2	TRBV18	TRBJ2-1	TGTGCCAGCTCACGCGGGGGGGCCAATGAGCAGTTCTTC	CASSRGGANEQFF